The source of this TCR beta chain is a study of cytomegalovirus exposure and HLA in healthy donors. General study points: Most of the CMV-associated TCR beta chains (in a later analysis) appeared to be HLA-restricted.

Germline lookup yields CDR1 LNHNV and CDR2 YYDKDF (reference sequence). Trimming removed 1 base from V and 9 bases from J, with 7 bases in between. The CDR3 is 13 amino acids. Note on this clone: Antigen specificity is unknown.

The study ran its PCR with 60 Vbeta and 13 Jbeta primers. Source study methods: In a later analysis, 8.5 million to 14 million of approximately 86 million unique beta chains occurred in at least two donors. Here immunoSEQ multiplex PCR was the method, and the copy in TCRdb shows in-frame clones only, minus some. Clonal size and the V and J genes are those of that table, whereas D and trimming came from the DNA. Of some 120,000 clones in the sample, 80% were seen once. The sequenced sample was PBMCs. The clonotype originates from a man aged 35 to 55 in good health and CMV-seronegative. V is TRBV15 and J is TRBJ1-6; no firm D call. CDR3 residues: CATSRVTGSPLHF. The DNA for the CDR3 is TGTGCCACCAGCAGAGTTACGGGTTCACCCCTCCACTTT.